This TCR beta chain came from a study of blood T cell repertoires in COVID-19. Study background: The cDNA or gDNA used as material had been derived from T cells, B-cell-depleted T cells, or PBMCs.

Original data processing: Amplification of reference gene primers was used by the study to estimate nucleated cell counts. Sequencing was performed with immunoSEQ multiplex PCR; in TCRdb, only in-frame clones are kept and a portion is missing. The V and J calls and clone size come from that table; D and trimming were worked out from the DNA. Of some 88,000 clones listed, roughly nine tenths are singletons. V lost 5 bases, J lost 5 bases, and 9 bases lay in between. Germline assignment: CDR1 SGHAT and CDR2 FQNNGV. This CDR3 has 12 amino acids. The sample consisted of peripheral blood. This sequence was found in a human donor with active COVID-19. The donor label of this sample is uncertain. The rearrangement joins TRBV11-2 to TRBJ2-5; D call uncertain. CDR3 residues: CASSVQRETQYF. CDR3 bases: TGTGCCAGCAGCGTCCAGAGGGAGACCCAGTACTTC.